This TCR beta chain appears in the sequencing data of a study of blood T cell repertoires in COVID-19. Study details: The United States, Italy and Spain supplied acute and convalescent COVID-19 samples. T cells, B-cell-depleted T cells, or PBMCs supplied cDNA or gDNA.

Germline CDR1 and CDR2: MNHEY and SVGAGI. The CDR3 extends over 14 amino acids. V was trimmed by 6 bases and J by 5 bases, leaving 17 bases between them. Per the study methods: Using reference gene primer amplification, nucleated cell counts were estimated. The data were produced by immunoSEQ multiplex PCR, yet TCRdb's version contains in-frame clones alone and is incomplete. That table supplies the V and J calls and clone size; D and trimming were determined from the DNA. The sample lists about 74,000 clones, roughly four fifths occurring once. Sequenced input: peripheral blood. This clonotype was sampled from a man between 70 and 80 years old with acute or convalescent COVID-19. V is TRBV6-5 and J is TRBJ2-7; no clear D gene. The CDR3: CASRTQATLNEQYF. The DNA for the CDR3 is TGTGCCAGCAGAACCCAGGCCACTCTAAACGAGCAGTACTTC.